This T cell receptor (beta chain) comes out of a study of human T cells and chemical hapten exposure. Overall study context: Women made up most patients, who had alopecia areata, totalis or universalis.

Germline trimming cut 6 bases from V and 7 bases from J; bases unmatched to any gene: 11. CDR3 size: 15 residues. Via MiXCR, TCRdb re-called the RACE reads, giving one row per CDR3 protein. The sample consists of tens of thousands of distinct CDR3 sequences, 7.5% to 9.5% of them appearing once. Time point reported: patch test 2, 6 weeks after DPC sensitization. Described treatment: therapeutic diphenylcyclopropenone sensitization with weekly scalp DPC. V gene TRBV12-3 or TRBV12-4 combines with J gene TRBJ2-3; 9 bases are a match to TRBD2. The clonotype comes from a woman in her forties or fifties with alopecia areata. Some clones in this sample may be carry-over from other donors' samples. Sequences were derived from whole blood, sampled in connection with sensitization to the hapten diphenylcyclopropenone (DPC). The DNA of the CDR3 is TGTGCCAGCAGCCCGAGCGGGGGGAGAGGGTATACGCAGTATTTT. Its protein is CASSPSGGRGYTQYF.